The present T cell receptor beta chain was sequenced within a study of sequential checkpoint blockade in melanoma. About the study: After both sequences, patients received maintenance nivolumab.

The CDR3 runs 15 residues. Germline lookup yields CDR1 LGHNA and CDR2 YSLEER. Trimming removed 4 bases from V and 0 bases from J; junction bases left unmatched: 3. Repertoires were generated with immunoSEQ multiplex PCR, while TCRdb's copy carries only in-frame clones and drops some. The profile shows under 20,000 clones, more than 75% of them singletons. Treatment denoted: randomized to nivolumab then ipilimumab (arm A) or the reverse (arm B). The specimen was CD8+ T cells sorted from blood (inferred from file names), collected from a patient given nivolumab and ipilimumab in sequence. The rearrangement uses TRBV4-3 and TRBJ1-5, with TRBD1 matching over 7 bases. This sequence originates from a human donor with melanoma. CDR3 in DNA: TGCGCCAGCAGCCCGGACAGGAATAGCAATCAGCCCCAGCATTTT. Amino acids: CASSPDRNSNQPQHF.